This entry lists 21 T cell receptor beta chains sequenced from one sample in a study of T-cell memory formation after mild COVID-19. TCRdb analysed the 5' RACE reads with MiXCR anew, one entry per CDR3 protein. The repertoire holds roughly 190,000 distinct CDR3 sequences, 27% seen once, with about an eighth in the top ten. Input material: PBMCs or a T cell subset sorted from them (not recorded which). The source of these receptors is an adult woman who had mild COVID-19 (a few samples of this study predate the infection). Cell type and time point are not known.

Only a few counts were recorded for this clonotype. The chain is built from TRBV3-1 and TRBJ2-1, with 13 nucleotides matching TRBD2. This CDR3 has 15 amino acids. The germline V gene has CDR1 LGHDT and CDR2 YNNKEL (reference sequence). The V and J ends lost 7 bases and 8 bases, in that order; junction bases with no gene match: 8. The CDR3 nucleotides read TGTGCCAGCACTTCACTAGCGGGGGGGCCCTATGAGCAGTTCTTC. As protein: CASTSLAGGPYEQFF.

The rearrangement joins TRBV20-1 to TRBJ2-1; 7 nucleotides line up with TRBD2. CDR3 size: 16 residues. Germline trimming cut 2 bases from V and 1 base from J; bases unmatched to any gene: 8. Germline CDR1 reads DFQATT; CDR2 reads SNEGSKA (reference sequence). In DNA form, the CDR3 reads TGCAGTGCTAGATCGCTGGGCGGGAGATCCTACAATGAGCAGTTCTTC. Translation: CSARSLGGRSYNEQFF.

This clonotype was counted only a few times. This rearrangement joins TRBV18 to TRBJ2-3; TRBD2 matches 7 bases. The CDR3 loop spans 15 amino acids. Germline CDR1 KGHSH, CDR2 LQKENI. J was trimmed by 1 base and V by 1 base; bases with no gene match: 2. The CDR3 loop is CASSPRRGGTDTQYF. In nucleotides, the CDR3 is TGTGCCAGCTCACCACGTCGGGGGGGCACAGATACGCAGTATTTT. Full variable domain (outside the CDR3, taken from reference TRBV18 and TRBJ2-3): NAGVMQNPRHLVRRRGQEARLRCSPMKGHSHVYWYRQLPEEGLKFMVYLQKENIIDESGMPKERFSAEFPKEGPSILRIQQVVRGDSAAYFCASSPRRGGTDTQYFGPGTRLTVL.

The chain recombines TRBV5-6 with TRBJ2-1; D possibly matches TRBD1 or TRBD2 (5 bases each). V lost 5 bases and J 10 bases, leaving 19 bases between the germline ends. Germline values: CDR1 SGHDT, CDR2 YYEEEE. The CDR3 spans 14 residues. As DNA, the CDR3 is TGTGCCAGCAGGGACGGGACCGCACCCAGGGAGCAGTTCTTC. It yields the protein CASRDGTAPREQFF.

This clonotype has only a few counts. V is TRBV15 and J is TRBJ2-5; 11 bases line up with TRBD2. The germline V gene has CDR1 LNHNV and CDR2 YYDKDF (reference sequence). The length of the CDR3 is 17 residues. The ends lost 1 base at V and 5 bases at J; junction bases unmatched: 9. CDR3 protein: CATSRGPLLAGVETQYF. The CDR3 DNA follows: TGTGCCACCAGCAGAGGCCCCCTACTAGCGGGAGTGGAGACCCAGTACTTC.

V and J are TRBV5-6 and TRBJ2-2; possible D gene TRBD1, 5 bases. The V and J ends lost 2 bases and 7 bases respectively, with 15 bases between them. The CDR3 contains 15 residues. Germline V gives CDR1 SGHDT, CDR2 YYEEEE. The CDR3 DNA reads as TGTGCCAGCAGCTTTAGAAAGTTAACAGGCGGGGAGCTGTTTTTT. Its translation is CASSFRKLTGGELFF. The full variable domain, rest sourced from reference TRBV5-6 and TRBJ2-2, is DAGVTQSPTHLIKTRGQQVTLRCSPKSGHDTVSWYQQALGQGPQFIFQYYEEEERQRGNFPDRFSGHQFPNYSSELNVNALLLGDSALYLCASSFRKLTGGELFFGEGSRLTVL.

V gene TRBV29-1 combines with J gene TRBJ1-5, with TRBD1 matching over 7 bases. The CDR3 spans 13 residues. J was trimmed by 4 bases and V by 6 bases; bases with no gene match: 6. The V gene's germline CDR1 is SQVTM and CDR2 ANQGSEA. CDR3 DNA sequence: TGCAGCGTATCCGGGACAGATAATCAGCCCCAGCATTTT. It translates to CSVSGTDNQPQHF.

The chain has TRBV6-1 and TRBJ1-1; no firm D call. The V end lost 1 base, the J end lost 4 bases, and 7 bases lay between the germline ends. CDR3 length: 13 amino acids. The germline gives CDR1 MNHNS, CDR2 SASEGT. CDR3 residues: CASSEGIRTEAFF. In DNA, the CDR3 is TGTGCCAGCAGTGAAGGCATCCGCACTGAAGCTTTCTTT.

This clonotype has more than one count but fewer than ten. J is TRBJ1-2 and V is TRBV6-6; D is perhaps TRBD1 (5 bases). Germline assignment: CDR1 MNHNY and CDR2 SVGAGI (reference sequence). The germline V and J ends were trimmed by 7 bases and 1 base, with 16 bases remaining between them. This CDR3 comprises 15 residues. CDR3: CASTRQNSVNYGYTF. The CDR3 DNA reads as TGTGCCAGCACCCGACAGAATTCTGTTAACTATGGCTACACCTTC.

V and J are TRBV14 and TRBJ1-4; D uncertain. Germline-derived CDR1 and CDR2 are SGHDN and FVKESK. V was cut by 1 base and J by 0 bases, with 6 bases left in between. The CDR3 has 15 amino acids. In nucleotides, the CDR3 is TGTGCCAGCAGCCAAGGAGAGGCAACTAATGAAAAACTGTTTTTT. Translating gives CASSQGEATNEKLFF.

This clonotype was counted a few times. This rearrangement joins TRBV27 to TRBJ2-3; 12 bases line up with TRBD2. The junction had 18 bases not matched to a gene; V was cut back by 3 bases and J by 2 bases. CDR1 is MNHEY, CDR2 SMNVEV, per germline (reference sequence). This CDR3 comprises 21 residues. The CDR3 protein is CASSFRRDKTSGGFNTDTQYF. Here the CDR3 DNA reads TGTGCCAGCAGTTTCCGCCGGGACAAGACTAGCGGGGGTTTTAACACAGATACGCAGTATTTT.

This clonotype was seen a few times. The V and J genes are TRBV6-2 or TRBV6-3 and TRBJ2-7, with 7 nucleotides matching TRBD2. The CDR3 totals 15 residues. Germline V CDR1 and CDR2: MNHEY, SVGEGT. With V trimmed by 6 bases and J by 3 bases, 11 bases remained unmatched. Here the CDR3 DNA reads TGTGCCAGCAGACCCGCGAGCGGGGCCGGCTACGAGCAGTACTTC. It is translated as CASRPASGAGYEQYF.

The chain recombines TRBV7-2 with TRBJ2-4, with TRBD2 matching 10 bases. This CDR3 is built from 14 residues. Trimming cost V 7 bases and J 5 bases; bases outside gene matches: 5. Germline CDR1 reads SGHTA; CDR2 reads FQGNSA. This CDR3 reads CASTPGTSENIQYF. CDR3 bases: TGTGCCAGCACCCCGGGGACTAGCGAAAACATTCAGTACTTC.

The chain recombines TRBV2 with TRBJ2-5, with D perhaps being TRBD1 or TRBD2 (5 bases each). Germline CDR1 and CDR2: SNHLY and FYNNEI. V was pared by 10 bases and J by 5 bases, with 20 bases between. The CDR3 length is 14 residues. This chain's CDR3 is CAKTNDGAGETQYF. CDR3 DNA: TGTGCCAAGACGAACGACGGGGCCGGGGAGACCCAGTACTTC.

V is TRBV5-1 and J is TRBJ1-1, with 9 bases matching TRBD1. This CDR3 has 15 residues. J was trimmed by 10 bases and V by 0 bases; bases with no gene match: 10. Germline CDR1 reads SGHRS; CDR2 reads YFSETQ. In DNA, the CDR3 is TGCGCCAGCAGCTTGGGGGACAGGGCCCTCGAGGGAGCTTTCTTT. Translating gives CASSLGDRALEGAFF.

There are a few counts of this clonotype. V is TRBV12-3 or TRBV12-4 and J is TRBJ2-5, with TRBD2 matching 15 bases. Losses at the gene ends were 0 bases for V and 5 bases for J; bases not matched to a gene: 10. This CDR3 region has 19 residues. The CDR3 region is CASSLAIGLAGGRVETQYF. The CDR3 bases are TGTGCCAGCAGTTTAGCGATCGGACTAGCGGGGGGGCGAGTGGAGACCCAGTACTTC.

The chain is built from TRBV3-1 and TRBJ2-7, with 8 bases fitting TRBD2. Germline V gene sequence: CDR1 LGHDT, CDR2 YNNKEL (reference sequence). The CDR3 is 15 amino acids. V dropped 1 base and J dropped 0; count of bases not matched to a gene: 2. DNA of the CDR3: TGTGCCAGCAGCCAAGGCAGCGGGGGCTCCTACGAGCAGTACTTC. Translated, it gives CASSQGSGGSYEQYF.

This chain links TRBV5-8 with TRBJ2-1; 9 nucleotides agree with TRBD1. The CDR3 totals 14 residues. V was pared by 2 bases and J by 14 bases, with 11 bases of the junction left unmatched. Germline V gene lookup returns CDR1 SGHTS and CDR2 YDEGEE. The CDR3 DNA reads TGTGCCAGCAGCTTTGGCGGGACAGGGATGGGGGAGTTCTTC. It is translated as CASSFGGTGMGEFF.

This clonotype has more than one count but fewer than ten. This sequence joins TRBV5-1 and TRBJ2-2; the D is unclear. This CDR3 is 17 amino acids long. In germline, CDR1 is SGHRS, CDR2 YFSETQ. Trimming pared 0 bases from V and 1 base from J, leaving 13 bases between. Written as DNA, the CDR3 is TGCGCCAGCAGCTTGGGGCCGAGTTATCTGAACACCGGGGAGCTGTTTTTT. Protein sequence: CASSLGPSYLNTGELFF.

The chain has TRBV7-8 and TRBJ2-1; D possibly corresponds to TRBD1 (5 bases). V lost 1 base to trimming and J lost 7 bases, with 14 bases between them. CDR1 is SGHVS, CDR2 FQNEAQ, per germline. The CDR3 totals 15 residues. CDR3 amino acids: CASSLVGVRENEQFF. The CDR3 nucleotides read TGTGCCAGCAGCTTAGTTGGGGTCAGGGAAAATGAGCAGTTCTTC.

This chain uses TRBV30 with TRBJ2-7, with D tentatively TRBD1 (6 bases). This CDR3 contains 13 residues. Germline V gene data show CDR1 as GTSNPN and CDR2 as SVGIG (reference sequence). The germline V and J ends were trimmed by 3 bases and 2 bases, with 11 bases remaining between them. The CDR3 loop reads CAWSPDRTYEQYF. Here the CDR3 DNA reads TGTGCCTGGAGCCCGGACAGAACCTACGAGCAGTACTTC.